This T cell receptor beta chain is drawn from a study of CD8+ T cells in alopecia areata. Remarks on this clone: What it binds is unknown.

There are 13 residues in the CDR3. Germline V gives CDR1 SQVTM, CDR2 ANQGSEA. The V end was cut by 1 base, the J end by 4 bases, with 10 bases between. As the sequencing template, cDNA was produced by extracting RNA and reverse transcribing it. Produced via immunoSEQ multiplex PCR; TCRdb's table is partial and in-frame only. The sample yields about 220,000 clones, under 60% seen once. Treatment described: oral pan-JAK inhibitor, 5-10 mg twice daily. Study outcomes and limitations: Normal scalp had lower clonality than lesional scalp, with alopecia totalis/universalis lesions showing this most strongly.

The starting material was CD4+ T cells sorted from blood, obtained at week 4, from a patient treated with tofacitinib. This TCR was sampled from a human donor with alopecia areata. The J gene is TRBJ2-5, the V gene TRBV29-1; D is undetermined. The CDR3 DNA reads TGCAGCGTTGAAGTCTTGGTACTAGAGACCCAGTACTTC. Translation gives CSVEVLVLETQYF.